The next 30 T cell receptor beta chains were all read from a single sample in a study of T cell responses to AZD1222 COVID-19 vaccine (dated by TCRdb to the early 2020s). The library was prepared using the immunoSEQ multiplex PCR assay. In its TCRdb copy, this immuneACCESS table keeps in-frame sequences only and misses some clones. Where compared with another copy, unresolved V genes explain less than half of these, and the others have no known cause. Across this sample there are 90,000 to 100,000 clones, with around 85% seen only once. The top ten clones comprise around 5% of the sample. The time point label, read with the paper, signifies: about 28 days (+/-7) after the second vaccine dose. The sequencing used peripheral blood, collected 28 days after the second AZD1222 dose. The receptor set was obtained from an adult who received the AZD1222 COVID-19 vaccine.

Written as DNA, the CDR3 is TGCGCCAGCAGCCGGTCCGGGACAGTGTCGAACACCGGGGAGCTGTTTTTT. It specifies CASSRSGTVSNTGELFF. The J gene is TRBJ2-2, the V gene TRBV5-1, with 7 bases identical to TRBD1. Trimming cost V 4 bases and J 0 bases; bases outside gene matches: 9. The CDR3 is made up of 17 amino acids. Germline V gene data show CDR1 as SGHRS and CDR2 as YFSETQ.

The CDR3 reads CAISLSGGHNEQFF. DNA for the CDR3: TGTGCCATCAGTTTGAGCGGGGGCCACAATGAGCAGTTCTTC. The rearrangement uses TRBV10-3 and TRBJ2-1; 8 bases map to TRBD2. Germline V gene lookup returns CDR1 ENHRY and CDR2 SYGVKD. V lost 5 bases, J lost 5 bases, and 5 bases stayed unmatched. The CDR3 is 14 amino acids.

The J gene is TRBJ1-2, the V gene TRBV19; the match to TRBD1 covers 7 bases. Losses at the gene ends were 6 bases for V and 4 bases for J; bases not matched to a gene: 5. This CDR3 has 13 residues. Germline assignment: CDR1 LNHDA and CDR2 SQIVND (reference sequence). The CDR3 nucleotides are TGTGCCAGTAGGATAACAGGGGTCTATGGCTACACCTTC. As protein: CASRITGVYGYTF.

This clone was detected only a few times. This chain uses TRBV11-2 with TRBJ1-1, with unresolved D. The CDR3 has 13 amino acids. V gave up 3 bases and J gave up 5 bases, with 10 bases separating them. The germline V gene encodes CDR1 SGHAT and CDR2 FQNNGV. The CDR3 nucleotides read TGTGCCAGCAGCTTCCAACATGGAACTGAAGCTTTCTTT. Its protein is CASSFQHGTEAFF.

The genes are TRBV7-3 and TRBJ2-1, with D possibly being TRBD1 (5 bases). Germline CDR1 reads SGHTA; CDR2 reads FQGTGA. With 2 bases removed from V and 0 bases from J, the gap between germline ends came to 11 bases. This CDR3 has 16 residues. The CDR3 sequence is CASSLDSYRSYNEQFF. The CDR3 DNA sequence: TGTGCCAGCAGCTTAGACAGTTACCGCTCCTACAATGAGCAGTTCTTC.

This clone was recorded a few times. DNA of the CDR3: TGTGCCAGCAGCCCAGGGAACGAGCAGTACTTC. It specifies CASSPGNEQYF. The gene calls are TRBV5-5 and TRBJ2-7, with D tentatively TRBD1 (5 bases). This CDR3 comprises 11 residues. Germline CDR1 SGHKS, CDR2 YYEKEE (reference sequence). Trimming removed 4 bases at V and 5 bases at J, with 7 bases between. Based on the CDR3 plus reference TRBV5-5 and TRBJ2-7, the full variable domain is DAGVTQSPTHLIKTRGQQVTLRCSPISGHKSVSWYQQVLGQGPQFIFQYYEKEERGRGNFPDRFSARQFPNYSSELNVNALLLGDSALYLCASSPGNEQYFGPGTRLTVT.

The chain is built from TRBV10-3 and TRBJ1-5, with TRBD1 matching 8 bases. The CDR3 contains 17 residues. Germline V gene lookup returns CDR1 ENHRY and CDR2 SYGVKD. V lost 3 bases, J lost 0 bases, and 7 bases stayed unmatched. Here the CDR3 DNA reads TGTGCCATCAGTGAAAGGATGGGACAGGATAGCAATCAGCCCCAGCATTTT. Residues: CAISERMGQDSNQPQHF.

The chain employs TRBV29-1 and TRBJ2-5; maybe TRBD1 (7 bases). This CDR3 has 14 residues. The V and J ends lost 4 bases and 2 bases respectively, with 14 bases between them. CDR1 is SQVTM and CDR2 is ANQGSEA in the germline V gene. The DNA of the CDR3 is TGCAGCGTTGGGGAGCCAGGGGGGCAAGAGACCCAGTACTTC. Amino acids: CSVGEPGGQETQYF. Full variable domain (remainder filled in from reference TRBV29-1 and TRBJ2-5): SAVISQKPSRDICQRGTSLTIQCQVDSQVTMMFWYRQQPGQSLTLIATANQGSEATYESGFVIDKFPISRPNLTFSTLTVSNMSPEDSSIYLCSVGEPGGQETQYFGPGTRLLVL.

This clone was detected only once. The gene calls are TRBV7-2 and TRBJ2-3, with TRBD2 matching 10 bases. CDR1 is SGHTA, CDR2 FQGNSA, per germline. The J segment lost 5 bases and the V segment lost 5 bases, leaving 13 bases of the junction unmatched. This CDR3 spans 17 amino acids. CDR3 coding DNA: TGTGCCAGCAGCCTTAGCGGGGGGTTAGGGGGTATAGATACGCAGTATTTT. This codes for CASSLSGGLGGIDTQYF.

This CDR3 reads CASSFIDGYTEAFF. Here the CDR3 DNA reads TGTGCCAGCAGCTTTATAGACGGATACACTGAAGCTTTCTTT. This chain joins TRBV7-9 and TRBJ1-1; D unresolved. V was cut by 3 bases and J by 3 bases, with 11 bases left in between. Germline V CDR1 and CDR2: SEHNR, FQNEAQ (reference sequence). This CDR3 has 14 residues.

This clone has a handful of counts. The chain couples TRBV29-1 to TRBJ2-1; D might be TRBD2 (6 bases). Trimming removed 6 bases from V and 0 bases from J, with 21 bases in between. CDR3 size: 17 residues. Germline V gene sequence: CDR1 SQVTM, CDR2 ANQGSEA. CDR3 amino acids: CSVDNSLASSSYNEQFF. DNA of the CDR3: TGCAGCGTGGACAATTCTCTAGCGTCAAGCTCCTACAATGAGCAGTTCTTC.

This clone was seen only a few times. V usage is TRBV7-9 and J usage is TRBJ2-1; TRBD2 matches at 13 bases. This CDR3 is built from 16 residues. V trimming: 5 bases; J trimming: 3 bases; junction bases outside the gene matches: 4. Germline-derived CDR1 and CDR2 are SEHNR and FQNEAQ (reference sequence). The CDR3 sequence: CASSRTSGGLYNEQFF. The CDR3, as DNA: TGTGCCAGCAGCCGGACTAGCGGGGGCCTCTACAATGAGCAGTTCTTC.

This clone was counted a few times. The V and J genes are TRBV15 and TRBJ1-4; 9 nucleotides align to TRBD1. The CDR3 has 15 residues. V was clipped by 3 bases and J by 7 bases; unmatched bases: 6. Germline CDR1 reads LNHNV; CDR2 reads YYDKDF (reference sequence). This CDR3 reads CATSSRGQGTEKLFF. CDR3 nucleotides: TGTGCCACCAGCAGTAGGGGACAGGGAACTGAAAAACTGTTTTTT.

The chain links TRBV5-5 to TRBJ1-5; no firm D call. CDR1 SGHKS and CDR2 YYEKEE come from the germline V gene (reference sequence). Trimming removed 3 bases from V and 2 bases from J, with 9 bases in between. This CDR3 is built from 14 residues. The CDR3 DNA is TGTGCCAGCAGCTGGGAAAGGGGCAATCAGCCCCAGCATTTT. It codes for CASSWERGNQPQHF.

The sample holds one count of this clone. The J gene is TRBJ2-1, the V gene TRBV7-2, with 7 bases matching TRBD2. V lost 5 bases, J lost 3 bases, and 7 bases stayed unmatched. The CDR3 length is 15 residues. Per the germline V gene, CDR1 is SGHTA and CDR2 is FQGNSA. As DNA, the CDR3 is TGTGCCAGCAGCCTTAGCGGGTTTGACTACAATGAGCAGTTCTTC. Translation gives CASSLSGFDYNEQFF. The variable domain in full, completed from reference TRBV7-2 and TRBJ2-1, reads GAGVSQSPSNKVTEKGKDVELRCDPISGHTALYWYRQSLGQGLEFLIYFQGNSAPDKSGLPSDRFSAERTGGSVSTLTIQRTQQEDSAVYLCASSLSGFDYNEQFFGPGTRLTVL.

J is TRBJ2-3 and V is TRBV7-8; possible D gene TRBD2, 5 bases. This CDR3 is 13 amino acids long. Trimming took off 5 bases at V and 2 bases at J, with 8 bases between the two ends. The germline V gene encodes CDR1 SGHVS and CDR2 FQNEAQ. CDR3 nucleotide sequence: TGTGCCAGCAGCGCCGACTACACAGATACGCAGTATTTT. This gives the protein CASSADYTDTQYF. Based on the CDR3 plus reference TRBV7-8 and TRBJ2-3, the full variable domain is GAGVSQSPRYKVAKRGQDVALRCDPISGHVSLFWYQQALGQGPEFLTYFQNEAQLDKSGLPSDRFFAERPEGSVSTLKIQRTQQEDSAVYLCASSADYTDTQYFGPGTRLTVL.

The rearrangement links TRBV6-5 to TRBJ1-2; the D is unclear. The CDR3 runs 13 residues. The V end was cut by 5 bases, the J end by 4 bases, with 11 bases between. Germline V gene lookup returns CDR1 MNHEY and CDR2 SVGAGI. The CDR3: CASSTHSSYGYTF. The CDR3 bases are TGTGCCAGCAGTACACATTCGAGCTATGGCTACACCTTC.

The chain employs TRBV28 and TRBJ2-7; D is uncertain. The CDR3 has 11 amino acids. Germline CDR1 MDHEN, CDR2 SYDVKM. Trimming took 2 bases from V and 6 from J, leaving 5 bases between them. CDR3 coding DNA: TGTGCCAGCAGTTTAATAGGCGAGCAGTACTTC. Protein sequence: CASSLIGEQYF.

This clone was observed a single time. CDR3 bases: TGTGCCATCAGTCCGGGACTAGGGGAAGATACGCAGTATTTT. Its protein is CAISPGLGEDTQYF. The chain carries TRBV10-3 and TRBJ2-3, with 8 bases aligning to TRBD2. There are 14 residues in the CDR3. Germline trimming cut 5 bases from V and 5 bases from J; bases unmatched to any gene: 6. Germline V gives CDR1 ENHRY, CDR2 SYGVKD.

CDR3: CASSERGNYGYTF. The CDR3 nucleotides are TGCGCCAGCAGTGAGCGGGGGAACTATGGCTACACCTTC. The chain recombines TRBV10-2 with TRBJ1-2; D may be TRBD1 (5 bases). Trimming removed 2 bases from V and 2 bases from J, with 6 bases in between. This CDR3 region has 13 residues. The V gene's germline CDR1 is WSHSY and CDR2 SAAADI.

The chain recombines TRBV12-3 or TRBV12-4 with TRBJ2-5; TRBD1 matches 8 bases. V lost 4 bases to trimming and J lost 14 bases; unmatched junction nucleotides: 9. CDR3 size: 12 residues. The CDR3 is CASSSGDRREYF. Written as DNA, the CDR3 is TGTGCCAGCAGTTCCGGGGACAGGAGGGAATACTTC.

The chain joins TRBV2 to TRBJ2-3; D possibly matches TRBD1 or TRBD2 (7 bases each). The CDR3 sequence is 14 residues long. Germline values: CDR1 SNHLY, CDR2 FYNNEI. V was trimmed by 3 bases and J by 4 bases, leaving 11 bases between them. The CDR3 region has the DNA TGTGCCAGCAGTGACCAGGGGGGGTCAGATACGCAGTATTTT. Its protein product is CASSDQGGSDTQYF. The full variable domain, completed using reference TRBV2 and TRBJ2-3, is EPEVTQTPSHQVTQMGQEVILRCVPISNHLYFYWYRQILGQKVEFLVSFYNNEISEKSEIFDDQFSVERPDGSNFTLKIRSTKLEDSAMYFCASSDQGGSDTQYFGPGTRLTVL.

The chain carries TRBV6-5 and TRBJ2-3; TRBD2 agrees at 14 bases. The CDR3 length is 14 residues. The V and J ends lost 6 bases and 13 bases, in that order; junction bases with no gene match: 9. Germline CDR1 MNHEY, CDR2 SVGAGI. Here the CDR3 DNA reads TGTGCCAGCAGACAACAAGGGACTAGCGGGAGAAAGTATTTT. Translating it yields CASRQQGTSGRKYF.

The chain recombines TRBV19 with TRBJ1-5, with D unresolved. The CDR3 is made up of 14 amino acids. The V and J ends lost 3 bases and 5 bases respectively, with 11 bases between them. Germline-derived CDR1 and CDR2 are LNHDA and SQIVND (reference sequence). CDR3 nucleotides: TGTGCCAGTAGTATCCGCCCGGGCGATCAGCCCCAGCATTTT. Protein: CASSIRPGDQPQHF.

This chain joins TRBV9 and TRBJ1-4; TRBD1 matches at 9 bases. Germline CDR1 reads SGDLS; CDR2 reads YYNGEE. V was clipped by 2 bases and J by 6 bases; unmatched bases: 5. The CDR3 runs to 15 residues. The CDR3 region has the DNA TGTGCCAGCAGCGTCTCCTGGACAGGGGATGAAAAACTGTTTTTT. Its protein is CASSVSWTGDEKLFF.

This clone was seen just once. This sequence joins TRBV12-3 or TRBV12-4 and TRBJ1-2; D gene uncertain. This CDR3 region has 12 residues. Trimming left V 4 bases short and J 5 bases short, with 8 bases between. CDR3 in amino acids: CASSSPVYGYTF. The DNA of the CDR3 is TGTGCCAGCAGTTCACCCGTATATGGCTACACCTTC.

This clone was seen once. V usage is TRBV30 and J usage is TRBJ1-2; D call uncertain. Trimming cost V 4 bases and J 0 bases, with 6 bases left between them. This CDR3 contains 12 residues. The germline CDR1 and CDR2 sequences are GTSNPN and SVGIG (reference sequence). CDR3 nucleotide sequence: TGTGCCTGGACTCCTACTAACTATGGCTACACCTTC. This gives the protein CAWTPTNYGYTF.

This chain connects TRBV18 to TRBJ2-7, with D hard to call. CDR3 length: 14 residues. V was shortened by 2 bases and J by 2 bases, with 10 bases between the two germline ends. The germline CDR1 and CDR2 sequences are KGHSH and LQKENI. This CDR3 reads CASSPGVGAYEQYF. As DNA, the CDR3 is TGTGCCAGCTCACCAGGGGTTGGGGCCTACGAGCAGTACTTC.

Turning to this clone: The identical CDR3 is also encoded by other nucleotide sequences in the sample. V is TRBV7-8 and J is TRBJ1-5; D is perhaps TRBD1 (5 bases). The V end lost 1 base, the J end lost 4 bases, and 8 bases lay between the germline ends. The V gene's germline CDR1 is SGHVS and CDR2 FQNEAQ. This CDR3 is 14 amino acids long. The CDR3 nucleotides are TGTGCCAGCAGCTTAGGGAGGGGTAATCAGCCCCAGCATTTT. Protein: CASSLGRGNQPQHF.

V and J are TRBV2 and TRBJ2-2, with 11 bases aligning to TRBD2. The CDR3 spans 16 residues. J gave up 2 bases and V 5 bases, and 4 bases lay outside the gene matches. CDR1 is SNHLY, CDR2 FYNNEI, per germline. The CDR3 nucleotides read TGTGCCAGCAGTTCGGGACTAGCGGATAACACCGGGGAGCTGTTTTTT. It encodes CASSSGLADNTGELFF.